Listed below are T cell receptor beta chains from one sample, sequenced in a study of cytomegalovirus exposure and HLA in healthy donors. Profiled with immunoSEQ multiplex PCR; TCRdb holds only in-frame clones, not every one. This repertoire shows around 110,000 clones, around 85% found once; its top ten account for approximately 2.1%. The material sequenced was PBMCs. Every receptor here comes from a man aged 25-40 years in good health and CMV-seronegative. Both conserved end residues are trimmed from each CDR3.

V: TRBV25-1
J: TRBJ1-1
length: 13
CDR3: ASSEWGASGTEAF

V: TRBV5-1
J: TRBJ2-2
length: 14
CDR3: ASSLGTGLTVGELF

V: TRBV6-5
J: TRBJ2-1
length: 12
CDR3: ASSKKGHFNEQF

V: TRBV13
J: TRBJ1-2
length: 13
CDR3: ASSPGQGRYYGYT

V: TRBV11-2
J: TRBJ1-1
length: 13
CDR3: ASSLARGWGTEAF

V: TRBV2
J: TRBJ2-2
length: 13
CDR3: ASSDVGLGTGELF

V: TRBV5-1
J: TRBJ2-3
length: 12
CDR3: ASSLGQTTDTQY

V: TRBV5-1
J: TRBJ1-3
length: 14
CDR3: ASSSMGQGAGNTIY

V: TRBV28
J: TRBJ2-7
length: 12
CDR3: ASSFPVDAGEQY

V: TRBV9
J: TRBJ2-5
length: 15
CDR3: ASSVAGGQGRWETQY

V: TRBV11-2
J: TRBJ2-7
length: 12
CDR3: ASSRRQGANEQY

V: TRBV5-1
J: TRBJ2-5
length: 11
CDR3: ASSEGGGETQY

V: TRBV4-3
J: TRBJ1-1
length: 13
CDR3: ASSQEHGIWTEAF

V: TRBV27
J: TRBJ1-1
length: 11
CDR3: ASSWTGGLEAF

V: TRBV19
J: TRBJ1-1
length: 13
CDR3: ASSTSDRGNTEAF

V: TRBV7-9
J: TRBJ2-5
length: 13
CDR3: ASSPDGLFQETQY

V: TRBV7-9
J: TRBJ2-5
length: 12
CDR3: ASSLAGAGETQY

V: TRBV2
J: TRBJ2-1
length: 15
CDR3: ASRTWSGTSGGDEQF